The rows below give T cell receptor beta chains drawn from one sample of a study of shared clonotypes between healthy human individuals. TCRdb keeps only in-frame clones here, not all; method: immunoSEQ multiplex PCR. In the table there are about half a million clones, roughly 80% of which are singletons. The sample consisted of PBMCs. The receptors here all came from a woman in her 40s in good health. Some clones in this sample may be carry-over from other donors' samples. The conserved cysteine and the conserved F or W are not part of the CDR3 here. Expanded clones are given a class, and other clones once, few, many or no size at all.

CDR3aa	abundance	v_gene	j_gene
ASSEGAADTQY	NA	TRBV2	TRBJ2-3
ASSPPDQPQH	NA	TRBV27	TRBJ1-5
ASSLAPTRFTGELF	NA	TRBV5-1	TRBJ2-2
ASSLEATSGSQY	NA	TRBV7-8	TRBJ2-7
ASSLRQGIGYT	NA	TRBV7-8	TRBJ1-2
ASSRTSGHNEQF	few	TRBV6-4	TRBJ2-1
ASSVSGNYNEQF	NA	TRBV9	TRBJ2-1
ASSPHGQGSDEKLF	NA	TRBV28	TRBJ1-4
ASSPPQGSYEQY	NA	TRBV28	TRBJ2-7
ASSQDLTSSDTQY	few	TRBV4-3	TRBJ2-3
ASSSISGRSYNEQF	NA	TRBV27	TRBJ2-1
ASSQRDSYNEQF	once	TRBV4-3	TRBJ2-1
ASSLIPGNSYEQY	NA	TRBV7-3	TRBJ2-7
ASSQWPPRAGTDTQY	NA	TRBV11-2	TRBJ2-3
ASSPPGGLNYGYT	NA	TRBV6-5	TRBJ1-2
AWTALAGGYEQY	NA	TRBV30	TRBJ2-7
ASSTTGDSGNTIY	few	TRBV18	TRBJ1-3
ASSLTSGGPDTQY	NA	TRBV4-1	TRBJ2-3
ASTLTAGGFWDGYT	NA	TRBV19	TRBJ1-2
ASSIRDRNSPLH	many	TRBV28	TRBJ1-6
AWSRGANYGYT	many	TRBV30	TRBJ1-2
ASSYEKYGQETQY	NA	TRBV5-5	TRBJ2-5
ASSLLEGGPYEQY	NA	TRBV7-9	TRBJ2-7
ASSRDRTGIDYGYT	NA	TRBV14	TRBJ1-2
ATSRDLGGYGYT	NA	TRBV15	TRBJ1-2
ASRNSSGRGPDTQY	NA	TRBV11-2	TRBJ2-3